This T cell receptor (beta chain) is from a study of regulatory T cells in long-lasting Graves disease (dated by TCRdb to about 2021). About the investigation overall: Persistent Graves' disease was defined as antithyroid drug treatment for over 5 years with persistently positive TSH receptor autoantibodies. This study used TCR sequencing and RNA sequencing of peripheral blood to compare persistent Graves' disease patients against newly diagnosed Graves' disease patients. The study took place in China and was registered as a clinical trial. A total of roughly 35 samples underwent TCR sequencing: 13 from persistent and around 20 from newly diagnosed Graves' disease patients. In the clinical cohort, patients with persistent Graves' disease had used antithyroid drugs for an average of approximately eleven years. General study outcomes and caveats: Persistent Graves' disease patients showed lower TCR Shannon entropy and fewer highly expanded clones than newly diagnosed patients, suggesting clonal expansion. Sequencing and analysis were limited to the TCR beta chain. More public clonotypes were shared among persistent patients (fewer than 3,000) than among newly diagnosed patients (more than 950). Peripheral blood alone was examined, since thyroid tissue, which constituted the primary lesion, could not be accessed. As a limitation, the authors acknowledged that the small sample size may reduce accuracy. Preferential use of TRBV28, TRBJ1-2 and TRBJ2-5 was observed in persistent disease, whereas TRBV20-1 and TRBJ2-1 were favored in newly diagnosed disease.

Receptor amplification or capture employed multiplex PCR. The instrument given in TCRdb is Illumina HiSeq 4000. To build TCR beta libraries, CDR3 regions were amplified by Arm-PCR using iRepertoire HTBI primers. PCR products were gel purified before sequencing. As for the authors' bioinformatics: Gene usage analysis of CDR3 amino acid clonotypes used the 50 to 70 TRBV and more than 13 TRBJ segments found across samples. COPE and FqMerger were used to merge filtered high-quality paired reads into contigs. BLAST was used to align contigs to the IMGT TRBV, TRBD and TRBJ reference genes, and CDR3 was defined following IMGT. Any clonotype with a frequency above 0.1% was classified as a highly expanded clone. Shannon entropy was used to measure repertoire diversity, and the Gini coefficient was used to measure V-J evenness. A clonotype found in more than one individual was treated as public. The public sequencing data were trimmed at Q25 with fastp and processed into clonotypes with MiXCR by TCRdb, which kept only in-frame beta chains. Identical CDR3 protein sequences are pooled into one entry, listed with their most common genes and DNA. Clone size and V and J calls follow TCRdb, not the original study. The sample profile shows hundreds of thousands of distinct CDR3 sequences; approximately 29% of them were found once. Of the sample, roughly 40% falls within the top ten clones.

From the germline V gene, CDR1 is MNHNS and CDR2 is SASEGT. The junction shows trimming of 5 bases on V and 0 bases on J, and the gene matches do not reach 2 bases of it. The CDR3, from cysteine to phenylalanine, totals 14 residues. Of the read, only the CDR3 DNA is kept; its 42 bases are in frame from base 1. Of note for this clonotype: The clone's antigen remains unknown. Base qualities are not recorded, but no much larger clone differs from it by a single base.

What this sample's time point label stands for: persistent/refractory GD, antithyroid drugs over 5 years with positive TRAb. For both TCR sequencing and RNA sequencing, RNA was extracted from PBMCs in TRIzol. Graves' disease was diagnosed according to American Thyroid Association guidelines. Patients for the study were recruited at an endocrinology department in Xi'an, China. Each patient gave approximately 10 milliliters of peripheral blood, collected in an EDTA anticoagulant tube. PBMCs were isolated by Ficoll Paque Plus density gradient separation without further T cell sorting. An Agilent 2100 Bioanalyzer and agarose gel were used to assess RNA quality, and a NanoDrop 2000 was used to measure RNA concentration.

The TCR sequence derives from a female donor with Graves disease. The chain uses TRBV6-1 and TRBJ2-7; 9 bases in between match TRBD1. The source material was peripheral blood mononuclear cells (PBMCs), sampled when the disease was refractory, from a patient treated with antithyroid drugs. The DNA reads TGTGCCAGCAGTCGACAGGGGGGCTCCTACGAGCAGTACTTC. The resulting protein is CASSRQGGSYEQYF.